Each of the 19 T cell receptor beta chains below was sequenced from the same sample in a study of T-cell reconstitution after alpha-beta-depleted transplantation in children. Library preparation (for TCRbeta) was performed with unique molecular identifiers. TCRdb reprocessed the PCR reads with MiXCR, giving one entry per CDR3 protein. The table lists 530,000 or so distinct CDR3 sequences, roughly a quarter of them singletons. The sample was PBMCs, taken before TCRalphabeta/CD19-depleted stem cell transplant. These TCRs come from a boy in the first two years of life with Wiskott-Aldrich syndrome, due to receive a stem cell transplant.

This clonotype was detected a few times. The CDR3 DNA reads TGTGCCAGCAGCACCCAACGGACAGGGTCAGGTGAAGAGACCCAGTACTTC. It is translated as CASSTQRTGSGEETQYF. The V and J genes are TRBV9 and TRBJ2-5; the match to TRBD1 covers 8 bases. CDR3 length: 17 amino acids. The germline V gene has CDR1 SGDLS and CDR2 YYNGEE. J was trimmed by 3 bases and V by 4 bases; bases with no gene match: 14.

This clonotype has just a few counts. The rearrangement links TRBV6-1 to TRBJ1-5; no definite D call. Deletions cut 4 bases from V and 4 bases from J, with 11 bases between. Germline CDR1 MNHNS, CDR2 SASEGT. The CDR3 sequence is 14 residues long. Written as DNA, the CDR3 is TGTGCCAGCAGTGTATTAGAGACTAATCAGCCCCAGCATTTT. The encoded protein is CASSVLETNQPQHF.

This clonotype has only a few counts. The gene calls are TRBV20-1 and TRBJ2-1; D unresolved. Per germline, CDR1 DFQATT and CDR2 SNEGSKA (reference sequence). V was clipped by 4 bases and J by 1 base, with 5 bases between them. The length of the CDR3 is 12 residues. The CDR3 DNA reads TGCAGTGCTAAGAGATCCTACAATGAGCAGTTCTTC. Translating it yields CSAKRSYNEQFF.

The chain combines TRBV10-3 with TRBJ2-1, with a possible D match to TRBD1 (6 bases). The CDR3 has 14 amino acids. CDR1 and CDR2 from the germline V gene are ENHRY and SYGVKD. V was cut by 9 bases and J by 2 bases, with 14 bases left in between. CDR3 region: CAMSRRGPYNEQFF. The CDR3 region has the DNA TGTGCCATGAGCCGCAGGGGACCCTACAATGAGCAGTTCTTC.

The J gene is TRBJ2-4, the V gene TRBV5-1, with 10 bases fitting TRBD2. The CDR3 is made up of 14 amino acids. Trimming removed 7 bases from V and 9 bases from J; junction bases left unmatched: 10. Germline V gene data show CDR1 as SGHRS and CDR2 as YFSETQ. The CDR3 bases are TGCGCCAGCGGGGCTAGCGGGAGCTTTGGCATTCAGTACTTC. Protein product: CASGASGSFGIQYF.

This clonotype was detected a few times. The chain uses TRBV5-1 and TRBJ2-1; 11 bases match TRBD1. CDR3 length: 14 amino acids. Germline CDR1 is SGHRS and CDR2 is YFSETQ. With V trimmed by 2 bases and J by 9 bases, 4 bases remained unmatched. CDR3 amino acids: CASSLGQGASEQFF. For the CDR3, the DNA is TGCGCCAGCAGCTTAGGACAGGGGGCTAGTGAGCAGTTCTTC. The variable domain in full, completed from reference TRBV5-1 and TRBJ2-1, reads KAGVTQTPRYLIKTRGQQVTLSCSPISGHRSVSWYQQTPGQGLQFLFEYFSETQRNKGNFPGRFSGRQFSNSRSEMNVSTLELGDSALYLCASSLGQGASEQFFGPGTRLTVL.

This clonotype was seen a handful of times. The chain combines TRBV20-1 with TRBJ2-3; D assignment may be TRBD1 or TRBD2 (5 bases each). Trimming cost V 7 bases and J 2 bases, with 13 bases left between them. The germline V gene has CDR1 DFQATT and CDR2 SNEGSKA (reference sequence). This CDR3 contains 13 residues. DNA for the CDR3: TGCAGTGGAGGTGGGGGATCCACAGATACGCAGTATTTT. It encodes CSGGGGSTDTQYF.

V is TRBV4-2 and J is TRBJ2-1, with D uncertain. Trimming took off 1 base at V and 5 bases at J, with 15 bases between the two ends. Germline V gene lookup returns CDR1 LGHNA and CDR2 YNFKEQ. The length of the CDR3 is 16 residues. The CDR3 spells CASSQGLNDKHNEQFF. The CDR3 DNA is TGTGCCAGCAGCCAAGGGCTTAATGACAAGCACAATGAGCAGTTCTTC.

This clonotype was counted many times. The chain couples TRBV5-1 to TRBJ2-1; D is ambiguous. Between the trimmed V and J ends, which lost 0 bases and 8 bases, there was a span of 3 bases. CDR3 length: 11 amino acids. Germline CDR1 reads SGHRS; CDR2 reads YFSETQ. In DNA form, the CDR3 reads TGCGCCAGCAGCTTGGACTATGAGCAGTTCTTC. It encodes CASSLDYEQFF.

In its sample, this clonotype was seen a few times. The genes are TRBV6-1 and TRBJ2-5; D not certain. The CDR3 extends over 13 amino acids. V lost 2 bases and J lost 4, with 8 bases in between. Per germline, CDR1 MNHNS and CDR2 SASEGT. The CDR3 DNA is TGTGCCAGCAGTGAATCGTACACAGAGACCCAGTACTTC. Translation gives CASSESYTETQYF.

The chain is built from TRBV6-5 and TRBJ2-1; 8 bases match TRBD2. J gave up 14 bases and V 2 bases, and 8 bases lay outside the gene matches. The germline gives CDR1 MNHEY, CDR2 SVGAGI. This CDR3 comprises 13 residues. CDR3: CASSYRTSPFEFF. The CDR3 DNA reads as TGTGCCAGCAGTTACCGGACTAGCCCTTTTGAGTTCTTC.

V is TRBV6-5 and J is TRBJ2-7; 7 bases are a match to TRBD1. V lost 2 bases and J lost 4; bases outside the gene matches: 11. CDR1 is MNHEY and CDR2 is SVGAGI in the germline V gene. The CDR3 has 16 residues. The CDR3 DNA reads TGTGCCAGCAGTTACGGGAAACAGGGGCGTCGTTACGAGCAGTACTTC. Its protein product is CASSYGKQGRRYEQYF.

This rearrangement joins TRBV4-1 to TRBJ1-6; D remains unclear. The CDR3 is made up of 16 amino acids. Trimming shortened V by 1 base and J by 6 bases, and 13 bases separated the two germline ends. CDR1 and CDR2 from the germline V gene are MGHRA and YSYEKL. For the CDR3, the DNA is TGCGCCAGCAGCCAAGGATTTGAGGGATCTAATTCACCCCTCCACTTT. Its translation: CASSQGFEGSNSPLHF.

This clonotype has a handful of counts. The CDR3 DNA reads as TGTGCCAGCAGCCAAGCTGATGAACGGTCAGAGACCCAGTACTTC. Translating gives CASSQADERSETQYF. The chain joins TRBV4-2 to TRBJ2-5; D ambiguous. The CDR3 contains 15 residues. Germline lookup yields CDR1 LGHNA and CDR2 YNFKEQ. V lost 1 base to trimming and J lost 4 bases, with 13 bases between them.

The chain combines TRBV20-1 with TRBJ1-1; a possible D gene is TRBD1 (5 bases). Trimming removed 1 base from V and 10 bases from J, with 25 bases in between. Germline lookup yields CDR1 DFQATT and CDR2 SNEGSKA (reference sequence). The CDR3 is 16 residues long. The CDR3 region has the DNA TGCAGTGCTAGAGTCGATAGGGGCTCTTCCTCCCCTGGAGCTTTCTTT. This translates into CSARVDRGSSSPGAFF.

The V call is TRBV6-5, the J call TRBJ2-7; D call uncertain. The CDR3 contains 15 residues. V gave up 2 bases and J gave up 2 bases, with 13 bases separating them. Germline V CDR1 and CDR2: MNHEY, SVGAGI. This chain's CDR3 is CASSYTEGTAYEQYF. CDR3 in DNA: TGTGCCAGCAGTTACACCGAAGGCACAGCCTACGAGCAGTACTTC.

This clonotype was detected once. The chain has TRBV2 and TRBJ2-5; either TRBD1 or TRBD2 may fit D (5 bases each). The V end lost 1 base, the J end lost 7 bases, and 22 bases lay between the germline ends. Germline-derived CDR1 and CDR2 are SNHLY and FYNNEI. CDR3 length equals 17 residues. CDR3 loop: CASSEGRRRGVVGTQYF. The CDR3 bases are TGTGCCAGCAGTGAAGGACGGCGAAGAGGGGTAGTGGGGACCCAGTACTTC.

This clonotype turned up a few times. The chain combines TRBV18 with TRBJ2-1; no reliable D call. CDR1 and CDR2 from the germline V gene are KGHSH and LQKENI. V lost 3 bases and J 5 bases, leaving 5 bases between the germline ends. This CDR3 is 12 amino acids long. The CDR3 here is CASSPVNNEQFF. In DNA form, the CDR3 reads TGTGCCAGCTCACCTGTGAACAATGAGCAGTTCTTC.

The gene calls are TRBV6-5 and TRBJ2-3; 7 positions match TRBD2. The CDR3 spans 16 residues. Per the germline V gene, CDR1 is MNHEY and CDR2 is SVGAGI. With V trimmed by 2 bases and J by 7 bases, 12 bases remained unmatched. In nucleotides, the CDR3 is TGTGCCAGCAGTTACGTGGCGGGAGCGGGGTGGAATACGCAGTATTTT. Protein: CASSYVAGAGWNTQYF.